These T cell receptor beta chains were read from a single sample in a study of T cell changes during pregnancy in multiple sclerosis. Produced via immunoSEQ multiplex PCR; TCRdb's table is partial and in-frame only. This sample yields around 59,000 clones, of which about 90% are seen a single time; 0.76% belongs to the top ten. Material: CD4+ T cells from peripheral blood mononuclear cells, obtained in the first trimester of pregnancy. The source of these receptors is a female donor with multiple sclerosis, enrolled in a pregnancy study. Both conserved end residues are trimmed from each CDR3. The D gene is left open where the match is weak.

TRBD1	TRBV2	TRBJ1-1	ASRADRGAHDTEAF
TRBD2	TRBV5-1	TRBJ2-3	ASSWTSGGVVGTDTQY
TRBD1	TRBV7-8	TRBJ2-3	ASSPPGQETDTQY
-	TRBV6-5	TRBJ2-7	ASRRIGFSYEQY
-	TRBV5-4	TRBJ1-2	ASRSLRGNYGYT
-	TRBV7-3	TRBJ2-3	ASSLQGISTDTQY
TRBD1	TRBV18	TRBJ2-3	ANGQDTDTQY
-	TRBV6-5	TRBJ1-2	ASSYLGAGGYT
-	TRBV6-6	TRBJ1-2	ASSQGQTYGYT
-	TRBV11-2	TRBJ2-7	ASTIKSYEQY
TRBD2	TRBV4-2	TRBJ2-5	ASSQEWGGMGETQY
-	TRBV7-3	TRBJ2-1	ASSFAGARNEQF
TRBD1	TRBV7-3	TRBJ2-1	ASSLGQGFDEQF
TRBD1	TRBV29-1	TRBJ1-2	SVEGQAGGYT
-	TRBV10-3	TRBJ1-6	AISEMGGNSPLH
-	TRBV18	TRBJ1-1	ASSPSGDTEAF
-	TRBV19	TRBJ2-2	ASRSHRDSNTGELF
TRBD1	TRBV10-3	TRBJ1-1	AISGTGVTEAF
TRBD2	TRBV4-2	TRBJ2-2	ASSQDFFASGGMDTGELF
-	TRBV6-4	TRBJ2-3	ASSPTQGSDTQY